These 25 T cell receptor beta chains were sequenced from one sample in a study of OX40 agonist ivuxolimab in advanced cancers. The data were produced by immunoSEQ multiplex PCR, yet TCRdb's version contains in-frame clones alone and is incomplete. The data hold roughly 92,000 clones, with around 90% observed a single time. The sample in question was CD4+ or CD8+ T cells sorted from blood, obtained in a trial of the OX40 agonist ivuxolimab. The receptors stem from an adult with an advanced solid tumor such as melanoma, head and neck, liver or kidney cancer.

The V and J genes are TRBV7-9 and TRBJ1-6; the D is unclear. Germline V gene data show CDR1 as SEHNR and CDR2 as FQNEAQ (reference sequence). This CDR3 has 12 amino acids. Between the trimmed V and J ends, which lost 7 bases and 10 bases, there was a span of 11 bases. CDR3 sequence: CASTQVGSPLHF. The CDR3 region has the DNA TGTGCCAGCACCCAGGTTGGGTCACCCCTCCACTTT.

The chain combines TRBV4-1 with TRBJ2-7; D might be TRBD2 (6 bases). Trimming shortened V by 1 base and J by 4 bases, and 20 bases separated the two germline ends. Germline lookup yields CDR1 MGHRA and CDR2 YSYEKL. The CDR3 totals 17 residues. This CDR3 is CASSQGKSGDSRYEQYF. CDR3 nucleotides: TGCGCCAGCAGCCAAGGGAAGTCGGGGGATAGTCGATACGAGCAGTACTTC.

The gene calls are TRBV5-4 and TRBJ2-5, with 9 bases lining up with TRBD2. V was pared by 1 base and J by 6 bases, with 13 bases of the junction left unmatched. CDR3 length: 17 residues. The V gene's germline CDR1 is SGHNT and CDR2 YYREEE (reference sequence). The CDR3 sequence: CASSLPFGASGVKTQYF. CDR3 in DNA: TGTGCCAGCAGCTTGCCTTTCGGGGCTAGCGGGGTAAAGACCCAGTACTTC.

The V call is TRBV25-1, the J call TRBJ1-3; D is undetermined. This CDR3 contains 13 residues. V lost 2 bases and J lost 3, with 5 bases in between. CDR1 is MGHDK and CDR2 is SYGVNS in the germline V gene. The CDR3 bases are TGTGCCAGCAGTGAACCTGGTGGAAACACCATATATTTT. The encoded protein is CASSEPGGNTIYF.

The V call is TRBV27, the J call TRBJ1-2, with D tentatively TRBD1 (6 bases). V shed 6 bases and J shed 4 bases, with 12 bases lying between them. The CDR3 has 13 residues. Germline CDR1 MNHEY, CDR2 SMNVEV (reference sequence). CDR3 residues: CASRETGAYGYTF. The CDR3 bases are TGTGCCAGCAGAGAGACAGGCGCCTATGGCTACACCTTC.

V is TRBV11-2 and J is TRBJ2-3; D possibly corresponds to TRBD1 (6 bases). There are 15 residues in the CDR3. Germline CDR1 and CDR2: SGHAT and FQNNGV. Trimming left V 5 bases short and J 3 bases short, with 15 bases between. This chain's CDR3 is CASSQGGRVTDTQYF. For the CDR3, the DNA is TGTGCCAGCAGCCAAGGGGGAAGGGTGACAGATACGCAGTATTTT.

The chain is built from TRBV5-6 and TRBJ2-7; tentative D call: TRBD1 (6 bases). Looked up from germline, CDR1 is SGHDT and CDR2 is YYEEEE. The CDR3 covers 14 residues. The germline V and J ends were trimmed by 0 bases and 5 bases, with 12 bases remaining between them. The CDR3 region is CASSLVGHKDEQYF. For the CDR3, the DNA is TGTGCCAGCAGCTTGGTGGGACACAAGGACGAGCAGTACTTC. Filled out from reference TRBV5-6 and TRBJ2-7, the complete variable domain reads DAGVTQSPTHLIKTRGQQVTLRCSPKSGHDTVSWYQQALGQGPQFIFQYYEEEERQRGNFPDRFSGHQFPNYSSELNVNALLLGDSALYLCASSLVGHKDEQYFGPGTRLTVT.

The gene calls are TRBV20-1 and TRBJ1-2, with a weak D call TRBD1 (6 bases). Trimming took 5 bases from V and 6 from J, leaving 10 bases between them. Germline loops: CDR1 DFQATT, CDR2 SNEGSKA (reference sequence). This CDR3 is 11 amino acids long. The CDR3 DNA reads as TGCAGTGCTTCTAGGGGGGATGGCTACACCTTC. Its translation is CSASRGDGYTF.

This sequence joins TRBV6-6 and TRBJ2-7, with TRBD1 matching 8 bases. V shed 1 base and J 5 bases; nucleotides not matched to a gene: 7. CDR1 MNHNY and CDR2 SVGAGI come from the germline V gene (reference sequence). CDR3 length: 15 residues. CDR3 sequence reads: CASSYLGQGANEQYF. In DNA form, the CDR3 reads TGTGCCAGCAGTTACTTGGGGCAGGGGGCGAACGAGCAGTACTTC.

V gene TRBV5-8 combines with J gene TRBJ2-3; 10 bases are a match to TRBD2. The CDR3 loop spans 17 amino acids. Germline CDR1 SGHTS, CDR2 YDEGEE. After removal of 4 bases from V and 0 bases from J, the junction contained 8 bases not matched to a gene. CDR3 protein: CASSLAGVSFSTDTQYF. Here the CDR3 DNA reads TGTGCCAGCAGCCTAGCGGGAGTGTCGTTTAGCACAGATACGCAGTATTTT.

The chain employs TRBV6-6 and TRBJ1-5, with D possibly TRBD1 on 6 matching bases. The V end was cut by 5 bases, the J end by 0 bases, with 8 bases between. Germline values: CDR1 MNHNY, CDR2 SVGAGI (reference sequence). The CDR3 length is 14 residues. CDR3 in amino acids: CASSRGGSNQPQHF. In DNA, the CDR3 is TGTGCCAGCAGTAGGGGGGGTAGCAATCAGCCCCAGCATTTT.

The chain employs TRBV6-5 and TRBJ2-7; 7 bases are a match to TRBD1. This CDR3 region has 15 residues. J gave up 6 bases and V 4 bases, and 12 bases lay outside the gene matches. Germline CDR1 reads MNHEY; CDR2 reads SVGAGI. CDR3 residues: CASSSTGVERFEQYF. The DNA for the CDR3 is TGTGCCAGCAGTTCTACAGGGGTAGAAAGGTTCGAGCAGTACTTC.

The CDR3 sequence is CASSSGTGVHEQFF. CDR3 DNA sequence: TGTGCCAGCAGCTCCGGGACAGGGGTCCATGAGCAGTTCTTC. The rearrangement uses TRBV7-3 and TRBJ2-1, with 10 positions matching TRBD1. V was pared by 4 bases and J by 8 bases, with 5 bases of the junction left unmatched. The CDR3 contains 14 residues. Germline CDR1 and CDR2: SGHTA and FQGTGA. Combining the CDR3 with reference TRBV7-3 and TRBJ2-1 gives the whole variable domain GAGVSQTPSNKVTEKGKYVELRCDPISGHTALYWYRQSLGQGPEFLIYFQGTGAADDSGLPNDRFFAVRPEGSVSTLKIQRTERGDSAVYLCASSSGTGVHEQFFGPGTRLTVL.

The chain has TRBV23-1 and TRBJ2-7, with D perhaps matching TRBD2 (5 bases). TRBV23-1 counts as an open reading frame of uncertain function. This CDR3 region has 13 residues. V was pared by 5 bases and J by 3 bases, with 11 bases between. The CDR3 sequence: CASSRPGVYEQYF. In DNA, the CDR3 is TGCGCCAGCAGTAGGCCCGGGGTCTACGAGCAGTACTTC.

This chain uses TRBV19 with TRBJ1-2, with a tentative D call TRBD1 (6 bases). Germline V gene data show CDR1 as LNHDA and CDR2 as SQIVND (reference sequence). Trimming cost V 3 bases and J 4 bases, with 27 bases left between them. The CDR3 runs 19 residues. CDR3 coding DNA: TGTGCCAGTAGTATGTATCCGGGACACCTCTCTGGGGGATCCTATGGCTACACCTTC. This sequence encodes CASSMYPGHLSGGSYGYTF.

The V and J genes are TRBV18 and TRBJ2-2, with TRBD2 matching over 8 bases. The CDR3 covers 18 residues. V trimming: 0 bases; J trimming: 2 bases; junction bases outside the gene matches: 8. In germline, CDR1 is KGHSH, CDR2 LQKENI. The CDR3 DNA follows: TGTGCCAGCTCACCACCAGTCGGCGGGAGGTTAAACACCGGGGAGCTGTTTTTT. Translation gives CASSPPVGGRLNTGELFF. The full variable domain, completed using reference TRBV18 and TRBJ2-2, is NAGVMQNPRHLVRRRGQEARLRCSPMKGHSHVYWYRQLPEEGLKFMVYLQKENIIDESGMPKERFSAEFPKEGPSILRIQQVVRGDSAAYFCASSPPVGGRLNTGELFFGEGSRLTVL.

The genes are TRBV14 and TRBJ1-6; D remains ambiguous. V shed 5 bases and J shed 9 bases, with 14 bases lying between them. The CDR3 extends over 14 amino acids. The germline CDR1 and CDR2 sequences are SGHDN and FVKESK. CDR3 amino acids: CASSFTVGISPLHF. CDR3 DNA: TGTGCCAGCAGCTTCACAGTCGGGATTTCACCCCTCCACTTT.

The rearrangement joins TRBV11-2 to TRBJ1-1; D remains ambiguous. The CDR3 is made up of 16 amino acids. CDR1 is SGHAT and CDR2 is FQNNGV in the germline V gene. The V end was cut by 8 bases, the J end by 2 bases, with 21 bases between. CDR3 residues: CASEQKGFGINTEAFF. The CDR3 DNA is TGTGCCAGCGAGCAGAAGGGTTTCGGTATTAACACTGAAGCTTTCTTT.

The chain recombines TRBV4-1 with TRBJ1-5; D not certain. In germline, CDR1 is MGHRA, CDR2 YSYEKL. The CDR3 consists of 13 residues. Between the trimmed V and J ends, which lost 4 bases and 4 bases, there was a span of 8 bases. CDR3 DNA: TGCGCCAGCAGCCGGGGATTAAATCAGCCCCAGCATTTT. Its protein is CASSRGLNQPQHF.

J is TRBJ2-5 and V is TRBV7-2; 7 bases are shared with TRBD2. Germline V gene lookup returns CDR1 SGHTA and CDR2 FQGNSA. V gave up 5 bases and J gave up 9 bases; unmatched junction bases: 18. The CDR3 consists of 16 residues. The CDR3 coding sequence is TGTGCCAGCAGCCTCCGAGGGGCCTATATTGGGGGGGCCCAGTACTTC. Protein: CASSLRGAYIGGAQYF.

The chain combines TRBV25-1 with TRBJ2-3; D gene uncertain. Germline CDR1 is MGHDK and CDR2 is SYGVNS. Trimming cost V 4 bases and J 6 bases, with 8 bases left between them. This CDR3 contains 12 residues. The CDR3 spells CASSVLGDTQYF. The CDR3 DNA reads TGTGCCAGCAGTGTCTTAGGGGATACGCAGTATTTT.

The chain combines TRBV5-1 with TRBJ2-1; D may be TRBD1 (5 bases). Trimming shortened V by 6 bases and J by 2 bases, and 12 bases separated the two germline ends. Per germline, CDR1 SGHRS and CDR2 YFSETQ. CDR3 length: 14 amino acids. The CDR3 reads CASKWPGTYNEQFF. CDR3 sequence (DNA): TGCGCCAGCAAATGGCCAGGGACCTACAATGAGCAGTTCTTC.

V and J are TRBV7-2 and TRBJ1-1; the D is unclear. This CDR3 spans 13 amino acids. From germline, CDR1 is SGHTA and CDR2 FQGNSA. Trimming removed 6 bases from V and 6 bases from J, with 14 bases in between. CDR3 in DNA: TGTGCCAGCAGTTCCCTAACCGCCCCTGAAGCTTTCTTT. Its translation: CASSSLTAPEAFF.

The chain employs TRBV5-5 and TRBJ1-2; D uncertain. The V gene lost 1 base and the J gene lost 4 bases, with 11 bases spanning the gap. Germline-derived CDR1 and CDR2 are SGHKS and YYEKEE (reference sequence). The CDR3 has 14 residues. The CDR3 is CASSLQEGRYGYTF. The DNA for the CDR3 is TGTGCCAGCAGCTTGCAAGAAGGGCGCTATGGCTACACCTTC.

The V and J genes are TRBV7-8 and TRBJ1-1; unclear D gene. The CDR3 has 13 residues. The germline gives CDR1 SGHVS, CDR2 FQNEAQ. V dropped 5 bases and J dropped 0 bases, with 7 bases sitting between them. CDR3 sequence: CASSRAVNTEAFF. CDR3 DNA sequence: TGTGCCAGCAGCCGGGCCGTGAACACTGAAGCTTTCTTT.